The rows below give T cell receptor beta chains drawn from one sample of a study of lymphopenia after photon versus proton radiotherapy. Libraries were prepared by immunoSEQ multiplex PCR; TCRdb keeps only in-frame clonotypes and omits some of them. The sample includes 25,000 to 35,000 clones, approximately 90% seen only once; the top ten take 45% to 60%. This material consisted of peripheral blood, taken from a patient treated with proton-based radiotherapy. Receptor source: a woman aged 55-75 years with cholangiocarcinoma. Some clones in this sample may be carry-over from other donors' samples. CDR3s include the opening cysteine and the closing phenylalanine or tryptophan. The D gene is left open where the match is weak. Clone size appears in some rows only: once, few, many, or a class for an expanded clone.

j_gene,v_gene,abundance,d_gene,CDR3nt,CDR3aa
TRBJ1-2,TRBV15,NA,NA,TGTGCCACCAGCAGAGTCGTACAGGGAAAGGATGGCTACACCTTC,CATSRVVQGKDGYTF
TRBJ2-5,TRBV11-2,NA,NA,TGTGCCAGCAGCTTAGCCGCCAGAGATAAGGAGGAGACCCAGTACTTC,CASSLAARDKEETQYF
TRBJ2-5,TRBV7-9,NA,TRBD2,TGTGCCAGCAGCTTAGGCGCGGGGGGAGCGGGAGAGACCCAGTACTTC,CASSLGAGGAGETQYF
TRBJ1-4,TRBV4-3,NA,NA,TGCGCCAGCAGCCCTCGAGGACCGACTACAACTAATGAAAAACTGTTTTTT,CASSPRGPTTTNEKLFF
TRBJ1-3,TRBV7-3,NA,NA,TGTGCCAGCAGCTTACTACCCTCGGCTCCTAAGTCTGGAAACACCATATATTTT,CASSLLPSAPKSGNTIYF
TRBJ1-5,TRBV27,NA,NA,TGTGCCAGCAGTCCACTTGTCGGGGGCTTCAATCAGCCCCAGCATTTT,CASSPLVGGFNQPQHF
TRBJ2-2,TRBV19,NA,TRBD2,TGTGCCAGTAATCGTCTAGCGGGAGTTACCGGGGAGCTGTTTTTT,CASNRLAGVTGELFF
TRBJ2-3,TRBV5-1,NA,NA,TGCGCCAGCAGCTTGGGGGGCAACACAGATACGCAGTATTTT,CASSLGGNTDTQYF
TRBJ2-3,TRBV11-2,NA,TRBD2,TGTGCCAGCACTGAGGTGGGAGGGTCCACAGATACGCAGTATTTT,CASTEVGGSTDTQYF
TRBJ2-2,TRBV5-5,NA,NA,TGTGCCAGCAGCACGACAGTGAACACCGGGGAGCTGTTTTTT,CASSTTVNTGELFF
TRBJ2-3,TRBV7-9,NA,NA,TGTGCCAGCAGCTTAGCCATGGGGTCACGAAACACAGATACGCAGTATTTT,CASSLAMGSRNTDTQYF
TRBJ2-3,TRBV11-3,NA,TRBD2,TGTGCCAGCAGCCCCGGGACTAGCGGCGGTGGCACAGATACGCAGTATTTT,CASSPGTSGGGTDTQYF
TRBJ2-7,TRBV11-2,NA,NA,TGTGCCAGCAGCGATGTCTACAGGGGACTCTACGAGCAGTACTTC,CASSDVYRGLYEQYF
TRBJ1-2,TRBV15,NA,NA,TGTGCCACCAGCGCTCCTCGGGGACGGGCTAACTATGGCTACACCTTC,CATSAPRGRANYGYTF
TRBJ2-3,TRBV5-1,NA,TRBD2,TGCGCCAGCAGCCCCGGACTAGCGGCCACAGATACGCAGTATTTT,CASSPGLAATDTQYF
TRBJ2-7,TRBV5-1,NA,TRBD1,TGCGCCAGCAGCGGGGGCGGACAGGGGAGTCGCGAGCAGTACTTC,CASSGGGQGSREQYF
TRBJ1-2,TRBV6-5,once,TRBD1,TGTGCCAGCAGCCAGGACAGGGGCGCCTTTGGCTACACCTTC,CASSQDRGAFGYTF
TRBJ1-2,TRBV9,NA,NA,TGTGCCAGCAGCGTGCTCGGGGAGTTAGAGTATGGCTACACCTTC,CASSVLGELEYGYTF
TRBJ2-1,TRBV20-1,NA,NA,TGCAGTGCTAGGGGATTCCCGGTCCGGGTCTTC,CSARGFPVRVF
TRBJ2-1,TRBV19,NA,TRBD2,TGTGCCAGTAGTCCACGGACTAGCGGGAGGGCCTTGAGAAATGAGCAGTTCTTC,CASSPRTSGRALRNEQFF
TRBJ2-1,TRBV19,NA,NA,TGTGCCAGTAGTATAATCAGGGGTACATACAATGAGCAGTTCTTC,CASSIIRGTYNEQFF
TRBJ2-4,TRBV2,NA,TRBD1,TGTGCCAGCACCGGACAGGGGTTAGCCAAAAACATTCAGTACTTC,CASTGQGLAKNIQYF
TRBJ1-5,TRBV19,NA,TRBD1,TGTGCCAGTAGGGACAGGAGTGATAATCAGCCCCAGCATTTT,CASRDRSDNQPQHF